These T cell receptor beta chains were read from a single sample in a study of blood T cell repertoires in COVID-19. TCRdb keeps only in-frame clones here, not all; method: immunoSEQ multiplex PCR. In the table there are 250,000 to 350,000 clones, 70% to 90% of which are singletons. Source material: peripheral blood. The source of these receptors is a man between 18 and 35 years old with active or convalescent COVID-19. The CDR3 runs from the conserved cysteine through the conserved F or W. Fields, in order: V gene, J gene, D gene, clone size, CDR3 protein, CDR3 DNA. The D gene is left open where the match is weak. Clone size, where shown, is once, few, many, or a class for clones that have expanded.

v_gene: TRBV10-3
j_gene: TRBJ1-2
d_gene: -
abundance: -
CDR3aa: CAISRQEYGYTF
CDR3nt: TGTGCCATCAGTAGACAGGAGTATGGCTACACCTTC

v_gene: TRBV5-1
j_gene: TRBJ2-1
d_gene: TRBD2
abundance: -
CDR3aa: CASTPGSGGAYEQFF
CDR3nt: TGCGCCAGCACCCCAGGGAGCGGGGGGGCATATGAGCAGTTCTTC

v_gene: TRBV7-8
j_gene: TRBJ1-4
d_gene: TRBD1
abundance: -
CDR3aa: CASSLEEGGVGEKLFF
CDR3nt: TGTGCCAGCAGCTTAGAGGAAGGGGGCGTGGGAGAAAAACTGTTTTTT

v_gene: TRBV7-9
j_gene: TRBJ1-5
d_gene: TRBD1
abundance: -
CDR3aa: CASSSQGVGNQPQHF
CDR3nt: TGTGCCAGCAGCTCACAGGGGGTTGGCAATCAGCCCCAGCATTTT

v_gene: TRBV4-2
j_gene: TRBJ1-1
d_gene: TRBD1
abundance: -
CDR3aa: CASSQGRGGAVAEAFF
CDR3nt: TGTGCCAGCAGCCAAGGACGAGGGGGCGCGGTAGCTGAAGCTTTCTTT

v_gene: TRBV4-3
j_gene: TRBJ2-4
d_gene: -
abundance: few
CDR3aa: CASSPGFENIQYF
CDR3nt: TGCGCCAGCAGCCCAGGTTTTGAAAACATTCAGTACTTC

v_gene: TRBV10-2
j_gene: TRBJ1-2
d_gene: TRBD1
abundance: -
CDR3aa: CASKDRGYGYTF
CDR3nt: TGCGCCAGCAAAGACAGGGGGTATGGCTACACCTTC

v_gene: TRBV12-3/TRBV12-4
j_gene: TRBJ2-7
d_gene: -
abundance: -
CDR3aa: CASSLTSTYEQYF
CDR3nt: TGTGCCAGCAGCCTTACAAGTACCTACGAGCAGTACTTC

v_gene: TRBV5-1
j_gene: TRBJ1-1
d_gene: -
abundance: -
CDR3aa: CASSFLTGQMNTEAFF
CDR3nt: TGCGCCAGCAGCTTCCTAACGGGACAAATGAACACTGAAGCTTTCTTT

v_gene: TRBV29-1
j_gene: TRBJ2-2
d_gene: -
abundance: -
CDR3aa: CSVYRNTGELFF
CDR3nt: TGCAGCGTTTACAGGAACACCGGGGAGCTGTTTTTT

v_gene: TRBV7-2
j_gene: TRBJ2-2
d_gene: -
abundance: -
CDR3aa: CASSLVGTNTGELFF
CDR3nt: TGTGCCAGCAGCTTAGTGGGCACGAACACCGGGGAGCTGTTTTTT

v_gene: TRBV7-9
j_gene: TRBJ2-3
d_gene: -
abundance: -
CDR3aa: CASSSAADTQYF
CDR3nt: TGTGCCAGCAGCTCGGCGGCAGATACGCAGTATTTT

v_gene: TRBV10-3
j_gene: TRBJ1-6
d_gene: TRBD1
abundance: -
CDR3aa: CAIKGQGANSPLHF
CDR3nt: TGTGCCATCAAGGGGCAGGGGGCGAATTCACCCCTCCACTTT

v_gene: TRBV6-5
j_gene: TRBJ2-5
d_gene: TRBD2
abundance: -
CDR3aa: CAARTSGGISETQYF
CDR3nt: TGTGCCGCTCGGACTAGCGGGGGGATCTCGGAGACCCAGTACTTC

v_gene: TRBV10-3
j_gene: TRBJ1-5
d_gene: -
abundance: many
CDR3aa: CAISEGEENQPQHF
CDR3nt: TGTGCCATCAGTGAGGGAGAGGAGAATCAGCCCCAGCATTTT

v_gene: TRBV2
j_gene: TRBJ1-4
d_gene: -
abundance: -
CDR3aa: CASIQRGSGEKLFF
CDR3nt: TGTGCCAGCATCCAGAGGGGGAGTGGAGAAAAACTGTTTTTT

v_gene: TRBV10-3
j_gene: TRBJ1-2
d_gene: TRBD1
abundance: -
CDR3aa: CAILRQGAGVDYGYTF
CDR3nt: TGTGCCATACTTAGACAGGGGGCGGGAGTAGACTATGGCTACACCTTC

v_gene: TRBV21-1
j_gene: TRBJ2-3
d_gene: -
abundance: -
CDR3aa: CASSKARGSGNTDTQYF
CDR3nt: TGTGCCAGCAGCAAAGCGAGAGGTAGCGGAAACACAGATACGCAGTATTTT

v_gene: TRBV6-2/TRBV6-3
j_gene: TRBJ2-3
d_gene: TRBD1
abundance: -
CDR3aa: CASRPTGEDTQYF
CDR3nt: TGTGCCAGCAGACCTACAGGGGAGGATACGCAGTATTTT

v_gene: TRBV21-1
j_gene: TRBJ2-4
d_gene: -
abundance: -
CDR3aa: CASSKESLDRGLKNIQYF
CDR3nt: TGTGCCAGCAGCAAAGAATCCCTGGACAGGGGACTGAAAAACATTCAGTACTTC

v_gene: TRBV6-2/TRBV6-3
j_gene: TRBJ2-2
d_gene: -
abundance: -
CDR3aa: CASSLSLEAGELFF
CDR3nt: TGTGCCAGCAGTTTATCCCTTGAGGCCGGGGAGCTGTTTTTT

v_gene: TRBV5-1
j_gene: TRBJ2-5
d_gene: -
abundance: -
CDR3aa: CASSLGQGLGETQYF
CDR3nt: TGCGCCAGCAGCTTGGGGCAGGGCTTGGGAGAGACCCAGTACTTC

v_gene: TRBV29-1
j_gene: TRBJ2-5
d_gene: TRBD2
abundance: -
CDR3aa: CSAGLAGGPETQYF
CDR3nt: TGCAGCGCGGGACTAGCGGGGGGGCCAGAGACCCAGTACTTC

v_gene: TRBV6-5
j_gene: TRBJ2-1
d_gene: TRBD1
abundance: -
CDR3aa: CATDRGINEQFF
CDR3nt: TGTGCCACCGACAGGGGTATCAATGAGCAGTTCTTC

v_gene: TRBV12-3/TRBV12-4
j_gene: TRBJ1-2
d_gene: -
abundance: -
CDR3aa: CASTVGAYGYTF
CDR3nt: TGTGCCAGCACGGTTGGTGCCTATGGCTACACCTTC

v_gene: TRBV11-2
j_gene: TRBJ2-7
d_gene: -
abundance: -
CDR3aa: CASSQVGNDEQYF
CDR3nt: TGTGCCAGCAGCCAGGTCGGGAACGACGAGCAGTACTTC

v_gene: TRBV13
j_gene: TRBJ1-5
d_gene: -
abundance: -
CDR3aa: CASSFSSNQPQHF
CDR3nt: TGTGCCAGCAGCTTTTCCTCCAATCAGCCCCAGCATTTT

v_gene: TRBV6-2/TRBV6-3
j_gene: TRBJ1-3
d_gene: -
abundance: -
CDR3aa: CASSYLPPGQSSGNTIYF
CDR3nt: TGTGCCAGCAGTTACCTCCCACCGGGACAAAGCTCTGGAAACACCATATATTTT

v_gene: TRBV15
j_gene: TRBJ2-3
d_gene: TRBD2
abundance: -
CDR3aa: CATSTDGGATDTQYF
CDR3nt: TGTGCCACCAGCACAGACGGGGGGGCAACAGATACGCAGTATTTT

v_gene: TRBV9
j_gene: TRBJ2-7
d_gene: -
abundance: -
CDR3aa: CASSVGAGGYYEQYF
CDR3nt: TGTGCCAGCAGCGTAGGGGCGGGCGGATATTACGAGCAGTACTTC

v_gene: TRBV10-3
j_gene: TRBJ1-2
d_gene: TRBD1
abundance: -
CDR3aa: CAISVQGGGYTF
CDR3nt: TGTGCCATCAGTGTGCAGGGGGGCGGCTACACCTTC

v_gene: TRBV3-1/TRBV3-2
j_gene: TRBJ2-2
d_gene: -
abundance: -
CDR3aa: CASSPRTAGTGELFF
CDR3nt: TGTGCCAGCAGCCCTCGGACCGCGGGCACCGGGGAGCTGTTTTTT